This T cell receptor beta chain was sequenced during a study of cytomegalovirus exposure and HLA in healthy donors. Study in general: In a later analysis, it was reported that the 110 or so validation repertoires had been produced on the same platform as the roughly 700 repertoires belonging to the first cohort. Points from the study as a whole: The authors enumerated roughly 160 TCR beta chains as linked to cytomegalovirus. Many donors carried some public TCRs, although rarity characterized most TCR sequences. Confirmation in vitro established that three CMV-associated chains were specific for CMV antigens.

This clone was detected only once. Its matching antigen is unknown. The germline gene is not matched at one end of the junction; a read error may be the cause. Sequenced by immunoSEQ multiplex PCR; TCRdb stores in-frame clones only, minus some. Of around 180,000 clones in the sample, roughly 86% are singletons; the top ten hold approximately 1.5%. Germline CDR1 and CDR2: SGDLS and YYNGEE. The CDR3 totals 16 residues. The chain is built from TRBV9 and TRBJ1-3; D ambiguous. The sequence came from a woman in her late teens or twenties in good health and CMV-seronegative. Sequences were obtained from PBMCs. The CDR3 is CASSVGTRPGGDTIYF. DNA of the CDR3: TGTGCCAGCAGCGTAGGTACACGGCCGGGTGGAGACACCATATATTTT.